Listed here are 32 T cell receptor beta chains from one sample, sequenced in a study of shared clonotypes between healthy human individuals. Only in-frame clones appear in the TCRdb table, and some are missing; sequencing was by immunoSEQ multiplex PCR. The table lists hundreds of thousands of clones, approximately 79% of them singletons. Sequencing used memory CD4+ T cells sorted from blood. Specified subset: CD45RA-negative fraction. Source of these receptors: a woman aged 25 to 39 in good health.

Many counts were recorded for this clone. This chain connects TRBV11-3 to TRBJ2-5; D not certain. V lost 2 bases and J lost 1, with 5 bases in between. CDR1 and CDR2 from the germline V gene are SGHNT and YENEEA. The CDR3 has 13 amino acids. Here the CDR3 reads CASSLMAQETQYF. DNA of the CDR3: TGTGCCAGCAGCTTAATGGCCCAAGAGACCCAGTACTTC.

The rearrangement links TRBV5-6 to TRBJ2-7, with D unresolved. Trimming left V 4 bases short and J 3 bases short, with 23 bases between. CDR1 is SGHDT and CDR2 is YYEEEE in the germline V gene. The CDR3 consists of 17 residues. In nucleotides, the CDR3 is TGTGCCAGCAGCAAATCATGGCAGCCAACTATAAACTACGAGCAGTACTTC. Its translation is CASSKSWQPTINYEQYF. Full variable domain (remainder filled in from reference TRBV5-6 and TRBJ2-7): DAGVTQSPTHLIKTRGQQVTLRCSPKSGHDTVSWYQQALGQGPQFIFQYYEEEERQRGNFPDRFSGHQFPNYSSELNVNALLLGDSALYLCASSKSWQPTINYEQYFGPGTRLTVT.

This clone was picked up many times. The genes are TRBV19 and TRBJ1-1; D might be TRBD1 (5 bases). Germline V gene data show CDR1 as LNHDA and CDR2 as SQIVND (reference sequence). The V end lost 8 bases, the J end lost 0 bases, and 13 bases lay between the germline ends. The CDR3 consists of 14 residues. The CDR3 coding sequence is TGTGCCAGTGGGACCACCATCATGAACACTGAAGCTTTCTTT. It codes for CASGTTIMNTEAFF. Using reference TRBV19 and TRBJ1-1 for the parts outside the CDR3, the full variable domain is DGGITQSPKYLFRKEGQNVTLSCEQNLNHDAMYWYRQDPGQGLRLIYYSQIVNDFQKGDIAEGYSVSREKKESFPLTVTSAQKNPTAFYLCASGTTIMNTEAFFGQGTRLTVV.

The V call is TRBV28, the J call TRBJ2-5, with D possibly TRBD2 on 6 matching bases. Per germline, CDR1 MDHEN and CDR2 SYDVKM. The CDR3 is made up of 18 amino acids. Trimming shortened V by 4 bases and J by 4 bases, and 25 bases separated the two germline ends. This chain's CDR3 is CASSWLTKGAGRRETQYF. The CDR3 DNA reads as TGTGCCAGCAGTTGGCTAACGAAAGGGGCTGGGAGGAGAGAGACCCAGTACTTC.

This clone occurred a few times. This sample also contains other DNA sequences that code for the same CDR3. The rearrangement links TRBV5-1 to TRBJ2-7; 7 nucleotides match TRBD1. The V and J ends lost 1 base and 3 bases, in that order; junction bases with no gene match: 1. Germline-derived CDR1 and CDR2 are SGHRS and YFSETQ. CDR3 length equals 13 residues. The CDR3 region has the DNA TGCGCCAGCAGCTTGTCAGGGGGCTACGAGCAGTACTTC. As protein: CASSLSGGYEQYF.

The genes are TRBV7-2 and TRBJ2-2; D could derive from TRBD1 or TRBD2 (5 bases each). This CDR3 comprises 16 residues. CDR1 SGHTA and CDR2 FQGNSA come from the germline V gene. V lost 0 bases and J 4 bases, leaving 12 bases between the germline ends. Here the CDR3 reads CASSLAGRTLTGELFF. The CDR3, as DNA: TGTGCCAGCAGCTTAGCGGGACGGACCCTCACCGGGGAGCTGTTTTTT.

This clone was seen once. This sequence joins TRBV5-1 and TRBJ2-1; possible D gene TRBD2, 5 bases. The V gene's germline CDR1 is SGHRS and CDR2 YFSETQ. CDR3 size: 15 residues. The ends were cut back, 5 bases at V and 0 bases at J, with 12 bases in the middle. The CDR3 sequence is CASSMGRSSYNEQFF. The CDR3 region has the DNA TGCGCCAGCAGTATGGGGAGAAGCTCCTACAATGAGCAGTTCTTC.

The chain links TRBV6-6 to TRBJ2-3, with no clear D. The CDR3 totals 11 residues. Germline loops: CDR1 MNHNY, CDR2 SVGAGI (reference sequence). Trimming left V 6 bases short and J 11 bases short, with 12 bases between. CDR3 nucleotides: TGTGCCAGCAGCGACCCCCTGGGGCAGTATTTT. Its translation: CASSDPLGQYF.

Comment on this clone: This sample includes further DNA sequences coding for the same CDR3. The chain has TRBV9 and TRBJ2-1; D is perhaps TRBD2 (6 bases). Trimming pared 0 bases from V and 3 bases from J, leaving 10 bases between. The length of the CDR3 is 15 residues. Germline V gene sequence: CDR1 SGDLS, CDR2 YYNGEE. This CDR3 reads CASSVGGGDYNEQFF. The CDR3 DNA sequence: TGTGCCAGCAGCGTAGGAGGCGGGGACTACAATGAGCAGTTCTTC.

The chain couples TRBV28 to TRBJ2-1, with D possibly TRBD2 on 5 matching bases. Trimming took 8 bases from V and 1 from J, leaving 15 bases between them. The germline V gene encodes CDR1 MDHEN and CDR2 SYDVKM. The CDR3 extends over 15 amino acids. CDR3: CASREARRSYNEQFF. DNA for the CDR3: TGTGCCAGCCGAGAGGCCCGGAGGTCCTACAATGAGCAGTTCTTC.

The chain links TRBV28 to TRBJ2-3, with 11 bases fitting TRBD2. Germline assignment: CDR1 MDHEN and CDR2 SYDVKM. This CDR3 spans 18 amino acids. Unmatched junction bases numbered 10, after V lost 4 bases and J lost 1 base. The CDR3, as DNA: TGTGCCAGCAGTTCCCCGGGATCTAGCGGGAGGCGCACAGATACGCAGTATTTT. The encoded protein is CASSSPGSSGRRTDTQYF.

This clone came up a few times. The V call is TRBV5-1, the J call TRBJ1-1; 7 bases align to TRBD1. This CDR3 region has 13 residues. J lost 3 bases, V lost 4 bases, and 3 bases had no gene match. CDR1 SGHRS and CDR2 YFSETQ come from the germline V gene. The CDR3 nucleotides are TGCGCCAGCAGCGAAGGACAGGACACTGAAGCTTTCTTT. It encodes CASSEGQDTEAFF.

This clone was counted once. The chain is built from TRBV6-5 and TRBJ1-2; D is unclear. The CDR3 sequence is 11 residues long. V was trimmed by 8 bases and J by 11 bases, leaving 15 bases between them. In germline, CDR1 is MNHEY, CDR2 SVGAGI. CDR3: CASLYGWWYTF. The CDR3 DNA reads TGTGCCAGCCTCTATGGCTGGTGGTACACCTTC.

V gene TRBV9 combines with J gene TRBJ2-2; 9 nucleotides align to TRBD1. Germline V gene sequence: CDR1 SGDLS, CDR2 YYNGEE. J gave up 7 bases and V 0 bases, and 7 bases lay outside the gene matches. This CDR3 comprises 16 residues. CDR3: CASSVGTGGGVGELFF. In nucleotides, the CDR3 is TGTGCCAGCAGCGTAGGAACAGGGGGCGGGGTCGGGGAGCTGTTTTTT. Full variable domain (rest looked up from reference TRBV9 and TRBJ2-2): DSGVTQTPKHLITATGQRVTLRCSPRSGDLSVYWYQQSLDQGLQFLIQYYNGEERAKGNILERFSAQQFPDLHSELNLSSLELGDSALYFCASSVGTGGGVGELFFGEGSRLTVL.

The V call is TRBV7-3, the J call TRBJ2-2, with no clear D. The CDR3 has 13 amino acids. Germline V gene lookup returns CDR1 SGHTA and CDR2 FQGTGA. Trimming left V 3 bases short and J 1 base short, with 3 bases between. The CDR3 reads CASSFKNTGELFF. Written as DNA, the CDR3 is TGTGCCAGCAGCTTTAAGAACACCGGGGAGCTGTTTTTT.

The J gene is TRBJ2-2, the V gene TRBV9; D gene ambiguous. The CDR3 is made up of 15 amino acids. The V gene's germline CDR1 is SGDLS and CDR2 YYNGEE. V was pared by 4 bases and J by 0 bases, with 10 bases between. The CDR3 DNA is TGTGCCAGCAGCCCCCGAGGAGCGAACACCGGGGAGCTGTTTTTT. Translation: CASSPRGANTGELFF.

The rearrangement joins TRBV2 to TRBJ2-1; maybe TRBD1 (5 bases). Trimming stripped 1 base from V and 4 bases from J, with 11 bases between. The CDR3 extends over 15 amino acids. The germline V gene encodes CDR1 SNHLY and CDR2 FYNNEI. In DNA, the CDR3 is TGTGCCAGCAGTGAAGAAAGGGGATGGTACAATGAGCAGTTCTTC. Translating it yields CASSEERGWYNEQFF.

V is TRBV5-5 and J is TRBJ2-5; the D gene is possibly TRBD2 (5 bases). The CDR3 is 16 residues long. Germline CDR1 is SGHKS and CDR2 is YYEKEE (reference sequence). Deletions cut 4 bases from V and 5 bases from J, with 21 bases between. The CDR3 DNA reads TGTGCCAGCAGCCTACGAACGGGATACCTGGGGGAGACCCAGTACTTC. This translates into CASSLRTGYLGETQYF.

There are many counts of this clone. The same CDR3 is also encoded by other DNA sequences in this sample. The rearrangement joins TRBV11-2 to TRBJ2-5; 7 bases map to TRBD1. V shed 3 bases and J 2 bases; nucleotides not matched to a gene: 0. CDR1 is SGHAT, CDR2 FQNNGV, per germline. The CDR3 extends over 13 amino acids. CDR3 sequence reads: CASSLGQQETQYF. In DNA, the CDR3 is TGTGCCAGCAGCTTGGGACAGCAAGAGACCCAGTACTTC.

The chain combines TRBV7-2 with TRBJ2-3, with 7 bases that match TRBD2. Germline CDR1 is SGHTA and CDR2 is FQGNSA. Germline trimming cut 2 bases from V and 1 base from J; bases unmatched to any gene: 6. The length of the CDR3 is 16 residues. CDR3 sequence reads: CASSLYLAARTDTQYF. DNA of the CDR3: TGTGCCAGCAGCTTATATCTAGCGGCTCGCACAGATACGCAGTATTTT.

The V gene is TRBV25-1, the J gene TRBJ1-1, with D uncertain. The CDR3 totals 11 residues. CDR1 and CDR2 from the germline V gene are MGHDK and SYGVNS. Trimming stripped 4 bases from V and 9 bases from J, with 9 bases between. CDR3 protein: CASSGANKAFF. CDR3 DNA: TGTGCCAGCAGTGGGGCGAATAAAGCTTTCTTT.

The CDR3, as DNA: TGTGCCAGCCAACGGGCCCCCCTAGCCTACGAGCAGTACTTC. Residues: CASQRAPLAYEQYF. The gene calls are TRBV2 and TRBJ2-7; D is unresolved. The CDR3 contains 14 residues. Trimming cost V 8 bases and J 2 bases, with 16 bases left between them. The germline CDR1 and CDR2 sequences are SNHLY and FYNNEI.

This chain connects TRBV21-1 to TRBJ1-4. TRBV21-1 is given as a pseudogene. This CDR3 is 14 amino acids long. CDR3: CASSGGVTNEKLFF. CDR3 nucleotides: TGTGCCAGCAGCGGGGGTGTAACTAATGAAAAACTGTTTTTT.

The V and J genes are TRBV14 and TRBJ2-6, with a tentative D call TRBD1 (5 bases). The germline CDR1 and CDR2 sequences are SGHDN and FVKESK. V dropped 2 bases and J dropped 0 bases, with 5 bases sitting between them. The CDR3 consists of 15 residues. This chain's CDR3 is CASSQRGSGANVLTF. DNA of the CDR3: TGTGCCAGCAGCCAAAGGGGCTCTGGGGCCAACGTCCTGACTTTC.

The chain links TRBV25-1 to TRBJ2-1, with D perhaps matching TRBD1 (5 bases). Trimming cost V 5 bases and J 8 bases, with 13 bases left between them. The CDR3 consists of 13 residues. Germline CDR1 is MGHDK and CDR2 is SYGVNS. The CDR3 protein is CASSLGVVDEQFF. CDR3 sequence (DNA): TGTGCCAGCAGTTTAGGGGTTGTGGATGAGCAGTTCTTC.

This rearrangement joins TRBV29-1 to TRBJ2-7; the match to TRBD2 covers 9 bases. The CDR3 totals 15 residues. Germline trimming cut 0 bases from V and 5 bases from J; bases unmatched to any gene: 8. Germline-derived CDR1 and CDR2 are SQVTM and ANQGSEA. This CDR3 reads CSVEDGGSGRHEQYF. Here the CDR3 DNA reads TGCAGCGTTGAAGATGGCGGTAGCGGGAGACACGAGCAGTACTTC.

This sequence joins TRBV4-1 and TRBJ1-2; D is perhaps TRBD1 (6 bases). The germline V gene encodes CDR1 MGHRA and CDR2 YSYEKL. The CDR3 is made up of 14 amino acids. V was pared by 1 base and J by 7 bases, with 13 bases between. Here the CDR3 DNA reads TGCGCCAGCAGCCAAGTAACTGGACAGTCTGGCTACACCTTC. It yields the protein CASSQVTGQSGYTF.

This chain links TRBV19 with TRBJ1-5; D uncertain. The CDR3 loop spans 16 amino acids. The V gene's germline CDR1 is LNHDA and CDR2 SQIVND (reference sequence). The V gene lost 3 bases and the J gene lost 1 base, with 13 bases spanning the gap. The CDR3 DNA is TGTGCCAGTAGTATTAGGACTGAAGGGAGCAATCAGCCCCAGCATTTT. Translation: CASSIRTEGSNQPQHF.

The chain joins TRBV5-3 to TRBJ2-7, with a weak D call TRBD1 (6 bases). TRBV5-3 is an ORF, and what it does is uncertain. The CDR3 spans 12 residues. Trimming stripped 7 bases from V and 5 bases from J, with 13 bases between. CDR3 bases: TGTGCCAGATGGGACAAGACACACGAGCAGTACTTC. Encoded protein: CARWDKTHEQYF.

This chain uses TRBV5-5 with TRBJ2-5, with D possibly being TRBD2 (6 bases). This CDR3 region has 16 residues. V was pared by 4 bases and J by 0 bases, with 16 bases between. Germline V gene lookup returns CDR1 SGHKS and CDR2 YYEKEE (reference sequence). In DNA form, the CDR3 reads TGTGCCAGCAGCACCCTAGCGTCTTGGTACCAAGAGACCCAGTACTTC. Its protein is CASSTLASWYQETQYF.

Here the CDR3 reads CASSFGGTKPWYSYNEQFF. CDR3 in DNA: TGCGCCAGCAGCTTCGGTGGGACAAAACCCTGGTATTCCTACAATGAGCAGTTCTTC. The rearrangement joins TRBV5-1 to TRBJ2-1, with a possible D match to TRBD1 (6 bases). Trimming stripped 2 bases from V and 1 base from J, with 22 bases between. This CDR3 region has 19 residues. Looked up from germline, CDR1 is SGHRS and CDR2 is YFSETQ.

The chain carries TRBV27 and TRBJ1-1; D is possibly TRBD1 (5 bases). The germline V gene encodes CDR1 MNHEY and CDR2 SMNVEV (reference sequence). This CDR3 has 14 residues. Trimming shortened V by 6 bases and J by 4 bases, and 15 bases separated the two germline ends. The CDR3 sequence: CASRDGATTTEAFF. The DNA of the CDR3 is TGTGCCAGCAGGGATGGGGCGACGACCACTGAAGCTTTCTTT.